These T cell receptor beta chains were read from a single sample in a study of blood T cell repertoires in COVID-19. TCRdb's copy holds only in-frame clones and misses some; the assay was immunoSEQ multiplex PCR. The repertoire holds about 120,000 clones, 90% seen once, with roughly 1.9% in the top ten. What was sequenced was peripheral blood. The receptor source for this set is a human donor with active COVID-19. The donor label of this sample is uncertain. Both conserved end residues are part of each CDR3. D genes are given only for firm matches. A clone size is listed for some rows: how often the clone was seen (once, few, many), or a class if it is expanded.

TRBJ2-3 | . | . | TRBV5-1 | CASSLALSTDTQYF | TGCGCCAGCAGCTTGGCACTTAGCACAGATACGCAGTATTTT
TRBJ1-2 | . | TRBD1 | TRBV5-4 | CASSLDRGYGYTF | TGTGCCAGCAGCTTGGACAGGGGATATGGCTACACCTTC
TRBJ2-7 | . | . | TRBV10-3 | CAISDPPPVYEQYF | TGTGCCATCAGTGATCCCCCCCCCGTCTACGAGCAGTACTTC
TRBJ2-2 | . | . | TRBV27 | CASSFISGELFF | TGTGCCAGCAGTTTTATTTCCGGGGAGCTGTTTTTT
TRBJ1-6 | . | TRBD1 | TRBV9 | CASSVEGTGVSPLHF | TGTGCCAGCAGCGTAGAGGGAACAGGGGTGTCACCCCTCCACTTT
TRBJ2-1 | . | TRBD1 | TRBV28 | CASSERQGLYNEQFF | TGTGCCAGCAGTGAAAGACAGGGGTTGTACAATGAGCAGTTCTTC
TRBJ2-7 | . | TRBD1 | TRBV3-1/TRBV3-2 | CASSQGTKRTGSLFYEQYF | TGTGCCAGCAGCCAAGGGACTAAGAGGACAGGGTCACTTTTTTACGAGCAGTACTTC
TRBJ1-6 | . | TRBD1 | TRBV4-3 | CASSEDRGFLIHF | TGCGCCAGTTCCGAAGACAGGGGCTTCCTTATCCACTTT
TRBJ2-7 | few | . | TRBV7-2 | CASSRRTYEQYF | TGTGCCAGCAGCCGGAGGACCTACGAGCAGTACTTC
TRBJ1-1 | . | . | TRBV7-8 | CASRMGGTEAFF | TGTGCCAGCAGGATGGGGGGAACTGAAGCTTTCTTT
TRBJ1-4 | . | . | TRBV7-8 | CASSLPRGRGEKLFF | TGTGCCAGCAGCTTACCGCGGGGACGGGGTGAAAAACTGTTTTTT
TRBJ2-1 | . | TRBD1 | TRBV27 | CASSFTSGQGWNEQFF | TGTGCCAGCAGTTTCACCTCCGGACAGGGATGGAATGAGCAGTTCTTC
TRBJ2-3 | once | TRBD2 | TRBV6-2/TRBV6-3 | CASSYDKTRTSGVIGGDTQYF | TGTGCCAGCAGTTACGATAAGACTCGGACTAGCGGGGTAATCGGGGGAGATACGCAGTATTTT
TRBJ2-1 | . | TRBD2 | TRBV6-2/TRBV6-3 | CASSYLAGYNEQFF | TGTGCCAGCAGTTATCTAGCGGGGTACAATGAGCAGTTCTTC
TRBJ2-1 | . | TRBD2 | TRBV28 | CASSRGGLYNEQFF | TGTGCCAGCAGTCGGGGGGGACTATACAATGAGCAGTTCTTC
TRBJ2-1 | . | TRBD2 | TRBV7-8 | CASSPLGASGVDEQFF | TGTGCCAGCAGCCCCCTCGGAGCTAGCGGGGTAGATGAGCAGTTCTTC
TRBJ1-2 | . | TRBD1 | TRBV29-1 | CSVDSTGSYGYTF | TGCAGCGTTGATTCGACAGGGAGCTATGGCTACACCTTC
TRBJ2-2 | . | . | TRBV5-1 | CASSLLGRAGELFF | TGCGCCAGCAGCTTGTTGGGGAGAGCCGGGGAGCTGTTTTTT
TRBJ1-1 | . | . | TRBV25-1 | CASRGWGETEAFF | TGTGCCAGCAGGGGTTGGGGGGAAACTGAAGCTTTCTTT
TRBJ1-1 | . | TRBD1 | TRBV3-1/TRBV3-2 | CASSQHRGSGNEAFF | TGTGCCAGCAGCCAACACAGGGGATCGGGAAATGAAGCTTTCTTT
TRBJ2-5 | . | TRBD1 | TRBV5-1 | CASSSRQGNQETQYF | TGCGCCAGCAGCTCACGACAGGGTAATCAAGAGACCCAGTACTTC
TRBJ2-7 | . | . | TRBV6-1 | CASSEGQFNYEQYF | TGTGCCAGCAGTGAAGGGCAGTTTAACTACGAGCAGTACTTC
TRBJ2-2 | . | . | TRBV6-5 | CASSYWGGNTGELFF | TGTGCCAGCAGTTACTGGGGAGGGAACACCGGGGAGCTGTTTTTT
TRBJ1-6 | . | TRBD1 | TRBV4-1 | CASSHSQGAYSPLHF | TGCGCCAGCAGCCATTCCCAGGGGGCGTATTCACCCCTCCACTTT
TRBJ2-7 | . | . | TRBV19 | CASSMVFGSGKLSYYEQYF | TGTGCCAGTAGTATGGTTTTTGGGTCAGGCAAGCTTTCATACTACGAGCAGTACTTC
TRBJ1-1 | . | TRBD1 | TRBV10-3 | CAISDRQGSTEAFF | TGTGCCATCAGTGACCGACAGGGTAGCACTGAAGCTTTCTTT
TRBJ1-3 | . | . | TRBV4-3 | CASSQDRGGRVSGNTIYF | TGCGCCAGCAGCCAAGATCGAGGCGGCAGGGTTTCTGGAAACACCATATATTTT
TRBJ2-7 | . | . | TRBV2 | CASSEPRGSNEQYF | TGTGCCAGCAGTGAACCCAGGGGCAGCAACGAGCAGTACTTC
TRBJ1-1 | once | . | TRBV7-8 | CASSLSTGNTEAFF | TGTGCCAGCAGCTTATCGACAGGGAACACTGAAGCTTTCTTT
TRBJ1-3 | . | . | TRBV7-9 | CASSSQRENTIYF | TGTGCCAGCAGCTCACAGAGGGAAAACACCATATATTTT
TRBJ1-3 | . | TRBD1 | TRBV18 | CASSPRDRAPGNTIYF | TGTGCCAGCTCACCGCGGGACAGGGCCCCTGGAAACACCATATATTTT
TRBJ2-1 | . | TRBD1 | TRBV10-3 | CAISDGQGAVEQFF | TGTGCCATCAGTGACGGACAGGGGGCTGTTGAGCAGTTCTTC
TRBJ1-6 | . | TRBD1 | TRBV5-1 | CASSLGQGNNSPLHF | TGCGCCAGCAGCTTGGGACAGGGTAATAATTCACCCCTCCACTTT
TRBJ2-2 | . | . | TRBV9 | CASRAGGVNTGELFF | TGTGCCAGCAGGGCGGGCGGGGTGAACACCGGGGAGCTGTTTTTT
TRBJ1-4 | few | . | TRBV23-1 | CASSQWEATYYQWNEKLFF | TGCGCCAGCAGTCAATGGGAGGCAACTTACTACCAATGGAATGAAAAACTGTTTTTT
TRBJ1-3 | . | . | TRBV4-3 | CASSQDLVRVGTGNTIYF | TGCGCCAGCAGCCAAGATCTAGTAAGGGTCGGGACTGGAAACACCATATATTTT
TRBJ2-2 | . | TRBD1 | TRBV5-1 | CASSWTGGQNTGELFF | TGCGCCAGCAGCTGGACAGGGGGGCAGAACACCGGGGAGCTGTTTTTT
TRBJ2-7 | . | . | TRBV6-2/TRBV6-3 | CASSYSTTRGREQYF | TGTGCCAGCAGTTACTCGACGACTAGGGGGCGCGAGCAGTACTTC
TRBJ1-3 | . | . | TRBV12-3/TRBV12-4 | CASSGGNGNTIYF | TGTGCCAGCAGTGGGGGGAATGGAAACACCATATATTTT
TRBJ2-7 | . | TRBD2 | TRBV5-1 | CASSLGAGGGYEQYF | TGCGCCAGCAGCTTGGGGGCGGGAGGTGGTTACGAGCAGTACTTC
TRBJ2-4 | few | . | TRBV5-1 | CASSLALWGSMNIQYF | TGCGCCAGCAGCTTGGCCTTATGGGGCTCGATGAACATTCAGTACTTC
TRBJ1-1 | . | TRBD1 | TRBV9 | CASSETGGGSTEAFF | TGTGCCAGCAGCGAGACAGGGGGAGGGAGCACTGAAGCTTTCTTT
TRBJ2-5 | . | TRBD1 | TRBV5-1 | CASWDRGKIGQETQYF | TGCGCCAGCTGGGACAGGGGGAAAATTGGCCAAGAGACCCAGTACTTC
TRBJ2-1 | . | . | TRBV4-3 | CASRRTGGEGYEQFF | TGCGCCAGCAGAAGAACAGGGGGGGAAGGGTATGAGCAGTTCTTC
TRBJ2-3 | . | . | TRBV18 | CASSPAPGQRSSGDTQYF | TGTGCCAGCTCACCGGCCCCGGGACAAAGGTCTAGTGGAGATACGCAGTATTTT
TRBJ1-2 | . | TRBD1 | TRBV7-2 | CASSDRGYNYGYTF | TGTGCCAGCAGTGACAGGGGCTATAACTATGGCTACACCTTC
TRBJ2-1 | . | TRBD2 | TRBV4-3 | CASSQEGGRSYNEQFF | TGCGCCAGCAGCCAAGAAGGCGGGAGATCCTACAATGAGCAGTTCTTC
TRBJ1-2 | . | TRBD1 | TRBV5-1 | CASSFPGTGGYGYTF | TGCGCCAGCAGCTTCCCCGGGACAGGGGGATATGGCTACACCTTC
TRBJ2-4 | once | . | TRBV7-9 | CASSPPDREGNIQYF | TGTGCCAGCAGCCCCCCGGACAGGGAGGGGAACATTCAGTACTTC
TRBJ2-1 | once | TRBD1 | TRBV2 | CASSPDRASYNEQFF | TGTGCCAGCAGCCCCGACAGGGCGTCGTATAATGAGCAGTTCTTC
TRBJ1-2 | . | . | TRBV6-5 | CASSYSGQGFKAGYTF | TGTGCCAGCAGTTACTCGGGGCAGGGGTTTAAGGCTGGCTACACCTTC
TRBJ2-3 | . | TRBD2 | TRBV3-1/TRBV3-2 | CASSLRIAGGTGRGDTQYF | TGTGCCAGCAGCCTAAGGATAGCGGGGGGCACGGGTAGGGGAGATACGCAGTATTTT
TRBJ2-5 | . | . | TRBV18 | CASSPRQGQETQYF | TGTGCCAGCTCACCACGGCAGGGACAAGAGACCCAGTACTTC
TRBJ1-2 | . | TRBD1 | TRBV3-1/TRBV3-2 | CASSHQDRGEGYTF | TGTGCCAGCAGTCACCAGGACAGGGGTGAAGGCTACACCTTC
TRBJ1-1 | . | . | TRBV19 | CASSIVRAMNTEAFF | TGTGCCAGTAGTATAGTGAGGGCTATGAACACTGAAGCTTTCTTT
TRBJ1-4 | . | TRBD1 | TRBV28 | CASSSRDRGLKLFF | TGTGCCAGCAGTTCTCGGGACAGGGGGCTAAAACTGTTTTTT
TRBJ1-4 | . | TRBD1 | TRBV18 | CASSPGQGNEKLFF | TGTGCCAGCTCCCCGGGACAGGGGAATGAAAAACTGTTTTTT
TRBJ2-7 | . | TRBD2 | TRBV9 | CASSAAGVPYEQYF | TGTGCCAGCAGCGCAGCGGGGGTGCCCTACGAGCAGTACTTC
TRBJ2-3 | . | . | TRBV7-6 | CASSKQGSTDTQYF | TGTGCCAGCAGCAAACAGGGTTCCACAGATACGCAGTATTTT
TRBJ2-7 | . | . | TRBV3-1/TRBV3-2 | CASSLTGYEQYF | TGTGCCAGCAGCCTCACGGGTTACGAGCAGTACTTC